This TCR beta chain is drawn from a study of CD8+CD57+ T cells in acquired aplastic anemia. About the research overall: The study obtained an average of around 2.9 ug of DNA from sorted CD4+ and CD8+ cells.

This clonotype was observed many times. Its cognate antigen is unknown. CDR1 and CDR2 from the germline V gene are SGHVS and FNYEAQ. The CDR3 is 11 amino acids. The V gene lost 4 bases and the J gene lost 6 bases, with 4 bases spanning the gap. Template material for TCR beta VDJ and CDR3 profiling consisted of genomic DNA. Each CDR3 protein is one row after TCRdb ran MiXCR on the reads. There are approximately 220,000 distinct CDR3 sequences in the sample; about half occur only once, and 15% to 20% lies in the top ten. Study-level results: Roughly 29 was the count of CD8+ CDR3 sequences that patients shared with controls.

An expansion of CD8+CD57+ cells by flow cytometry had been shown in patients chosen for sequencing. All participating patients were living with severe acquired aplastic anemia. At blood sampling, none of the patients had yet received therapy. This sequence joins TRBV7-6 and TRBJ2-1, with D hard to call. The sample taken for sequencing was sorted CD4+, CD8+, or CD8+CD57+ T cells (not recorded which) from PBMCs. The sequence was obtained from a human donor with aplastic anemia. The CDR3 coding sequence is TGTGCCAGCAGCTCTATCAATGAGCAGTTCTTC. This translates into CASSSINEQFF.